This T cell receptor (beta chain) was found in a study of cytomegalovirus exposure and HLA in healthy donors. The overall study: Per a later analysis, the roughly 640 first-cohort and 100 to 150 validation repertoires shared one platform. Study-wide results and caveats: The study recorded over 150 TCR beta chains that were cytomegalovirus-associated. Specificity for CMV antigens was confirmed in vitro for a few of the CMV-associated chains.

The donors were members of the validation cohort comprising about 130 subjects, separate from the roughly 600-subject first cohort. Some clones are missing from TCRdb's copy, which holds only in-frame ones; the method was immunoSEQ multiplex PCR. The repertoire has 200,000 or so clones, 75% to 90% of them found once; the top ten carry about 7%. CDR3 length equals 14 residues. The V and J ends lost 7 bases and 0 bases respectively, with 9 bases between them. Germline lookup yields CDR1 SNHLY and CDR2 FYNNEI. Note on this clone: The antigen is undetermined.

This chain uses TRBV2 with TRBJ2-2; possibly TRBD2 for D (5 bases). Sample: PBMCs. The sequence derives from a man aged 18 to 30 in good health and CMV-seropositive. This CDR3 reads CASKSGANTGELFF. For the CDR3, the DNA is TGTGCCAGCAAAAGCGGAGCGAACACCGGGGAGCTGTTTTTT.